The source of this TCR beta chain is a study of cytomegalovirus exposure and HLA in healthy donors. The repertoire was sequenced with immunoSEQ multiplex PCR; TCRdb's copy has only in-frame clones and lacks some. Of 200,000 to 250,000 clones detected, over 80% appear once; the ten largest clones hold over 12%. What was sequenced was PBMCs. The TCR sequence derives from a woman under 40 in good health and CMV-seropositive.

The CDR3 reads CASSPVPGQSSYNEQFF. The CDR3 DNA sequence: TGTGCCAGCAGCCCCGTTCCGGGACAAAGCTCCTACAATGAGCAGTTCTTC. The chain couples TRBV11-2 to TRBJ2-1, with a possible D match to TRBD1 (6 bases). The length of the CDR3 is 17 residues. V was pared by 5 bases and J by 0 bases, with 17 bases between. CDR1 is SGHAT, CDR2 FQNNGV, per germline.